The rows below give T cell receptor beta chains drawn from one sample of a study of a mutant IDH1 vaccine in newly diagnosed glioma. Libraries were prepared by immunoSEQ multiplex PCR; TCRdb keeps only in-frame clonotypes and omits some of them. The table lists approximately 110,000 clones, roughly 90% of them singletons. Antigens of these TCRs are unknown. The material was PBMCs, obtained from a glioma patient whose treatment included an IDH1 peptide vaccine. The source of these receptors is a woman between 45 and 65 years old with glioma. The CDR3 runs from the conserved cysteine through the conserved F or W.

CDR3aa	j_gene	len	v_gene
CASSEMSRVLAKNIQYF	TRBJ2-4	17	TRBV2
CASISRDRGIVHTEAFF	TRBJ1-1	17	TRBV28
CASRNTGTGRLEQYF	TRBJ2-7	15	TRBV2
CAWSPPGQMLFF	TRBJ1-4	12	TRBV30
CASSLGGEVQYEQYF	TRBJ2-7	15	TRBV5-4
CASSRDGTYEQYF	TRBJ2-7	13	TRBV5-6
CASSPGLAGYEQYF	TRBJ2-7	14	TRBV7-2
CASSFPLRGQGGNEQFF	TRBJ2-1	17	TRBV28
CSVEEDTAEAFF	TRBJ1-1	12	TRBV29-1
CASSPKGGVYEQYF	TRBJ2-7	14	TRBV18
CASSRDRGTVTYEQYF	TRBJ2-7	16	TRBV7-9
CAISPRGGTGELFF	TRBJ2-2	14	TRBV19
CASSPPMNTEAFF	TRBJ1-1	13	TRBV7-8
CASSPRGILNEKLFF	TRBJ1-4	15	TRBV4-1
CASSTTRTSGRPYEQYF	TRBJ2-7	17	TRBV19
CASSITGGGPYGYTF	TRBJ1-2	15	TRBV19
CASSLEAGVGYTF	TRBJ1-2	13	TRBV11-2
CASSAGQGSSPLHF	TRBJ1-6	14	TRBV9
CASSLGQEYGYTF	TRBJ1-2	13	TRBV7-6
CASSLGLAIQETQYF	TRBJ2-5	15	TRBV7-7
CASSLEGYEQYF	TRBJ2-7	12	TRBV2
CSVGYSYNEQFF	TRBJ2-1	12	TRBV29-1
CASSPSGRVGEQYF	TRBJ2-7	14	TRBV28
CASSLRDGLNTEAFF	TRBJ1-1	15	TRBV7-8
CASSYPGLPFEQYF	TRBJ2-7	14	TRBV2
CATRRSGQGSGNTIYF	TRBJ1-3	16	TRBV15
CASSRDSQETQYF	TRBJ2-5	13	TRBV10-2
CASSRGQGYYGYTF	TRBJ1-2	14	TRBV28
CSASVGGDFF	TRBJ1-1	10	TRBV20-1
CASSVSGPPGEQYF	TRBJ2-7	14	TRBV9
CASSLDRNQPQHF	TRBJ1-5	13	TRBV2
CASSETPDRVYGYTF	TRBJ1-2	15	TRBV6-1
CASSPAETGMRDEQYF	TRBJ2-7	16	TRBV4-1
CASSPQGVGDEQFF	TRBJ2-1	14	TRBV5-1
CASSELLETKETQYF	TRBJ2-5	15	TRBV2
CASSLDGMSEQYF	TRBJ2-7	13	TRBV7-3